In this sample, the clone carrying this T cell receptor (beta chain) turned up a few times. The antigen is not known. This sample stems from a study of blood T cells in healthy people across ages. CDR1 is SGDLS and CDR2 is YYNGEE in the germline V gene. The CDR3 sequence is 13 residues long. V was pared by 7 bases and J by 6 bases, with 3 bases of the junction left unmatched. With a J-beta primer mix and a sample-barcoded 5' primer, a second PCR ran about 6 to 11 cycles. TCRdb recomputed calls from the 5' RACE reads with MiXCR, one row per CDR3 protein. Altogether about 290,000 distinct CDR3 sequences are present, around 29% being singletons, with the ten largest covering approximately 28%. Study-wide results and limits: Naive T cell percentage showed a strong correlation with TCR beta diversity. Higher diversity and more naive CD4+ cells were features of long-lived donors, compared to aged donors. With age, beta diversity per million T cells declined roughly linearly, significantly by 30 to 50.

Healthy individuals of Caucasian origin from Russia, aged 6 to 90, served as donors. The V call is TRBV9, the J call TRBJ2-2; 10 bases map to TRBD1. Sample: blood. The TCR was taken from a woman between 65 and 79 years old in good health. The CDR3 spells CASDRGRSGELFF. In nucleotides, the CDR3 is TGTGCCAGCGACAGGGGGCGGTCCGGGGAGCTGTTTTTT.